The 8 T cell receptor beta chains presented below share a single source sample, sequenced in a study of blood T cell repertoires in COVID-19. The protocol was immunoSEQ multiplex PCR, while the TCRdb copy is restricted to in-frame clones and leaves out a portion. The table records hundreds of thousands of clones, 80% to 90% of them present only once. Sequencing was done on a sample of PBMCs or T cells enriched from blood (not recorded which). Receptors were obtained from a woman between 18 and 29 years old who had recovered from COVID-19.

The J gene is TRBJ1-4, the V gene TRBV28; D gene ambiguous. The V end lost 6 bases, the J end lost 7 bases, and 15 bases lay between the germline ends. Germline CDR1 is MDHEN and CDR2 is SYDVKM. CDR3 length equals 14 residues. CDR3 loop: CASSPTLAGEKLFF. CDR3 coding DNA: TGTGCCAGCAGCCCGACCCTAGCGGGTGAAAAACTGTTTTTT.

The chain has TRBV5-1 and TRBJ2-5; 12 nucleotides match TRBD2. In germline, CDR1 is SGHRS, CDR2 YFSETQ. The CDR3 is 16 amino acids. J was trimmed by 5 bases and V by 3 bases; bases with no gene match: 8. Here the CDR3 DNA reads TGCGCCAGCAGCTCTATCCCTAGCGGGGGGGCGGAGACCCAGTACTTC. The encoded protein is CASSSIPSGGAETQYF. The whole variable domain, remainder taken from reference TRBV5-1 and TRBJ2-5, is KAGVTQTPRYLIKTRGQQVTLSCSPISGHRSVSWYQQTPGQGLQFLFEYFSETQRNKGNFPGRFSGRQFSNSRSEMNVSTLELGDSALYLCASSSIPSGGAETQYFGPGTRLLVL.

The rearrangement uses TRBV12-5 and TRBJ2-5, with 12 nucleotides matching TRBD2. The germline V gene encodes CDR1 LGHNT and CDR2 FRNRAP. CDR3 length equals 16 residues. The V segment lost 2 bases and the J segment 7 bases; nucleotides outside the gene matches: 8. CDR3 DNA: TGTGCTAGTGGTTTGTCCCTAGCGGGGGGGCAGGGGACCCAGTACTTC. Protein sequence: CASGLSLAGGQGTQYF.

The genes are TRBV27 and TRBJ1-5; D is possibly TRBD1 (5 bases). V was clipped by 6 bases and J by 1 base, with 13 bases between them. Germline loops: CDR1 MNHEY, CDR2 SMNVEV (reference sequence). The CDR3 consists of 15 residues. The CDR3 protein is CASSPNQGSNQPQHF. CDR3 bases: TGTGCCAGCAGCCCGAATCAGGGCAGCAATCAGCCCCAGCATTTT.

The gene calls are TRBV18 and TRBJ1-2; TRBD1 matches at 7 bases. Germline V CDR1 and CDR2: KGHSH, LQKENI. The CDR3 has 16 amino acids. Germline trimming cut 6 bases from V and 0 bases from J; bases unmatched to any gene: 10. The CDR3: CASSRQGDPANYGYTF. CDR3 nucleotides: TGTGCCAGCTCCCGACAGGGCGACCCAGCTAACTATGGCTACACCTTC. The full variable domain, completed using reference TRBV18 and TRBJ1-2, is NAGVMQNPRHLVRRRGQEARLRCSPMKGHSHVYWYRQLPEEGLKFMVYLQKENIIDESGMPKERFSAEFPKEGPSILRIQQVVRGDSAAYFCASSRQGDPANYGYTFGSGTRLTVV.

The chain is built from TRBV27 and TRBJ2-7; 8 nucleotides match TRBD1. With 5 bases clipped from V and 0 bases from J, the junction kept 12 bases outside the gene matches. The CDR3 runs to 17 residues. Germline loops: CDR1 MNHEY, CDR2 SMNVEV (reference sequence). CDR3 DNA sequence: TGTGCCAGCAGTCCCCCAGGGGGCTTCGGTATCTCCTACGAGCAGTACTTC. Protein product: CASSPPGGFGISYEQYF.

This chain joins TRBV6-2 or TRBV6-3 and TRBJ1-2, with D possibly being TRBD1 (6 bases). The CDR3 extends over 14 amino acids. V shed 5 bases and J shed 3 bases, with 13 bases lying between them. From germline, CDR1 is MNHEY and CDR2 SVGEGT. CDR3 nucleotides: TGTGCCAGCAGTACGTGGGGGCGCGACTATGGCTACACCTTC. It specifies CASSTWGRDYGYTF.

This rearrangement joins TRBV28 to TRBJ1-5; D not resolved. Looked up from germline, CDR1 is MDHEN and CDR2 is SYDVKM. V shed 3 bases and J shed 7 bases, with 16 bases lying between them. The CDR3 spans 15 residues. CDR3 sequence: CASSFFGVGSQPQHF. The CDR3 DNA sequence: TGTGCCAGCAGTTTTTTCGGGGTTGGTAGCCAGCCCCAGCATTTT.